This T cell receptor beta chain was sequenced for a study of cytomegalovirus exposure and HLA in healthy donors. Germline CDR1 reads KGHSH; CDR2 reads LQKENI. V dropped 1 base and J dropped 0 bases, with 15 bases sitting between them. The CDR3 has 17 amino acids. Findings of the study overall: As a later analysis showed, several of the most significant clusters appeared to be linked to common viral pathogens.

A word on this clone: What it binds is not known.

The study ran its PCR with 60 Vbeta and 13 Jbeta primers. Clones were read by immunoSEQ multiplex PCR, and TCRdb kept only the in-frame ones, dropping some. In the table there are approximately 170,000 clones, around four fifths of which are singletons. The sequenced sample consisted of PBMCs. The origin of this receptor is a man in his late teens or twenties in good health and CMV-seropositive. This chain joins TRBV18 and TRBJ1-1; tentatively, D is TRBD1 (6 bases). CDR3 sequence (DNA): TGTGCCAGCTCACCACGAAATTCCGGGACAATGAACACTGAAGCTTTCTTT. This encodes CASSPRNSGTMNTEAFF. Looking up the rest from reference TRBV18 and TRBJ1-1 gives the full variable domain: NAGVMQNPRHLVRRRGQEARLRCSPMKGHSHVYWYRQLPEEGLKFMVYLQKENIIDESGMPKERFSAEFPKEGPSILRIQQVVRGDSAAYFCASSPRNSGTMNTEAFFGQGTRLTVV.